The 24 T cell receptor beta chains in this list originate from one sample, sequenced in a study of human T cells and chemical hapten exposure. As for time point: patch test 1, 2 weeks after DPC sensitization. Treatment noted: therapeutic diphenylcyclopropenone sensitization with weekly scalp DPC. TCRdb used MiXCR to reprocess the RACE reads, holding one entry per CDR3 protein. The sample has roughly 380,000 distinct CDR3 sequences, more than 4.5% seen once. The specimen comprised whole blood, sampled in connection with sensitization to the hapten diphenylcyclopropenone (DPC). The receptors were sampled from a woman aged 50 to 65 with alopecia areata. Some clones in this sample may be carry-over from other donors' samples.

Notes on this clonotype: This may be a read error, as it is one base from a much larger clone. V and J are TRBV12-3 or TRBV12-4 and TRBJ2-1; D is ambiguous. The length of the CDR3 is 15 residues. Trimming removed 6 bases from V and 2 bases from J, with 14 bases in between. Here the CDR3 DNA reads TGTGCCAGCAGGTCGCGGAAACTAACCTACAATGAGCAGTTCTTC. The encoded protein is CASRSRKLTYNEQFF.

This clonotype was seen at least ten times. V gene TRBV12-3 or TRBV12-4 combines with J gene TRBJ2-7; TRBD2 matches 9 bases. After removal of 5 bases from V and 6 bases from J, the junction contained 11 bases not matched to a gene. CDR3 length equals 15 residues. The CDR3 spells CASSLLGRGGAEQYF. The CDR3 DNA reads as TGTGCCAGCAGTCTCCTGGGGCGGGGGGGGGCCGAGCAGTACTTC.

This clonotype was seen ten or more times. The rearrangement links TRBV14 to TRBJ1-1; D is undetermined. There are 12 residues in the CDR3. V lost 1 base and J lost 5, with 5 bases in between. CDR1 and CDR2 (germline): SGHDN, FVKESK. This chain's CDR3 is CASSQVGTEAFF. For the CDR3, the DNA is TGTGCCAGCAGCCAAGTTGGGACTGAAGCTTTCTTT.

The table lists this clonotype with many counts. The CDR3 reads CATSDLPRAETYSNQPQHF. The CDR3 DNA is TGTGCCACCAGTGATTTGCCCAGGGCCGAGACTTATAGCAATCAGCCCCAGCATTTT. The chain uses TRBV24-1 and TRBJ1-5; D possibly corresponds to TRBD1 (5 bases). The germline V gene encodes CDR1 KGHDR and CDR2 SFDVKD. CDR3 length equals 19 residues. Trimming took off 0 bases at V and 0 bases at J, with 17 bases between the two ends.

The chain uses TRBV12-3 or TRBV12-4 and TRBJ1-1, with 7 nucleotides matching TRBD1. The junction had 9 bases not matched to a gene; V was cut back by 6 bases and J by 5 bases. This CDR3 has 14 amino acids. The CDR3 DNA sequence: TGTGCCAGCAGAGGTAGACAGGGTCGAACTGAAGCTTTCTTT. This gives the protein CASRGRQGRTEAFF.

In its sample, this clonotype was seen a few times. The V call is TRBV4-1, the J call TRBJ1-3, with no clear D. The CDR3 is 15 residues long. From germline, CDR1 is MGHRA and CDR2 YSYEKL. V shed 4 bases and J shed 0 bases, with 10 bases lying between them. The CDR3 spells CASSPSDGSGNTIYF. The CDR3 coding sequence is TGCGCCAGCAGCCCTTCTGACGGCTCTGGAAACACCATATATTTT.

This clonotype was counted only a few times. The CDR3 coding sequence is TGTGCCAGCAGTCTTAGTGACAGGGGGTTTCAGCCCCAGCATTTT. As protein: CASSLSDRGFQPQHF. V is TRBV28 and J is TRBJ1-5; 9 nucleotides agree with TRBD1. Germline values: CDR1 MDHEN, CDR2 SYDVKM. V was pared by 5 bases and J by 6 bases, with 8 bases of the junction left unmatched. The CDR3 runs to 15 residues.

This clonotype occurred many times. The V call is TRBV7-2, the J call TRBJ2-7, with TRBD2 identical over 12 bases. This CDR3 has 14 amino acids. The V gene's germline CDR1 is SGHTA and CDR2 FQGNSA. The V gene end was trimmed by 1 base and the J gene end by 5 bases; junction bases not matched to a gene: 0. CDR3 residues: CASSLGLAGDEQYF. For the CDR3, the DNA is TGTGCCAGCAGCTTAGGACTAGCGGGAGACGAGCAGTACTTC.

This clonotype has just a few counts. The J gene is TRBJ2-4, the V gene TRBV2, with D possibly called TRBD1 or TRBD2 (5 bases each). CDR3 size: 18 residues. Germline CDR1 is SNHLY and CDR2 is FYNNEI. V was trimmed by 7 bases and J by 6 bases, leaving 28 bases between them. CDR3 in amino acids: CASTGGLWDPLGGNIQYF. The CDR3 DNA reads as TGTGCCAGCACCGGAGGCCTTTGGGACCCTTTAGGAGGAAACATTCAGTACTTC.

This clonotype occurred a few times. The CDR3 protein is CSARDGWQVQETQYF. CDR3 in DNA: TGCAGTGCTAGAGATGGGTGGCAGGTCCAAGAGACCCAGTACTTC. The chain joins TRBV20-1 to TRBJ2-5; no firm D call. This CDR3 region has 15 residues. The V and J ends lost 0 bases and 1 base respectively, with 12 bases between them. Per the germline V gene, CDR1 is DFQATT and CDR2 is SNEGSKA (reference sequence).

This clonotype turned up a few times. The CDR3 reads CASSEALQGAEAFF. The CDR3 nucleotides read TGTGCCAGCAGTGAAGCGCTTCAAGGTGCTGAAGCTTTCTTT. The genes are TRBV2 and TRBJ1-1; D is uncertain. Germline V gene data show CDR1 as SNHLY and CDR2 as FYNNEI. This CDR3 is 14 amino acids long. Trimming took 0 bases from V and 6 from J, leaving 11 bases between them.

This clonotype was seen at least ten times. This sequence joins TRBV6-6 and TRBJ2-2; unclear D gene. Germline CDR1 and CDR2: MNHNY and SVGAGI (reference sequence). V was trimmed by 0 bases and J by 1 base, leaving 9 bases between them. The CDR3 consists of 16 residues. The chain's CDR3 is CASSYSKRQNTGELFF. CDR3 DNA sequence: TGTGCCAGCAGTTACTCGAAAAGGCAGAACACCGGGGAGCTGTTTTTT.

This clonotype was recorded at least ten times. The CDR3 is CASSSITGGANYGYTF. The CDR3 bases are TGTGCCAGCAGCTCTATTACAGGGGGGGCTAACTATGGCTACACCTTC. This sequence joins TRBV7-2 and TRBJ1-2; 8 nucleotides agree with TRBD1. Germline loops: CDR1 SGHTA, CDR2 FQGNSA. This CDR3 has 16 amino acids. With 4 bases clipped from V and 0 bases from J, the junction kept 7 bases outside the gene matches. Supplemented by reference TRBV7-2 and TRBJ1-2, the full variable domain reads GAGVSQSPSNKVTEKGKDVELRCDPISGHTALYWYRQSLGQGLEFLIYFQGNSAPDKSGLPSDRFSAERTGGSVSTLTIQRTQQEDSAVYLCASSSITGGANYGYTFGSGTRLTVV.

In its sample, this clonotype was seen many times. The chain is built from TRBV10-3 and TRBJ2-7; D possibly corresponds to TRBD2 (6 bases). V was shortened by 11 bases and J by 2 bases, with 16 bases between the two germline ends. CDR1 is ENHRY, CDR2 SYGVKD, per germline. The CDR3 extends over 13 amino acids. Here the CDR3 DNA reads TGTGCCCCCGGGGGTGGCGGAGCCTACGAGCAGTACTTC. As protein: CAPGGGGAYEQYF.

The chain has TRBV6-2 or TRBV6-3 and TRBJ2-1; 10 bases agree with TRBD2. This CDR3 region has 15 residues. Germline CDR1 reads MNHEY; CDR2 reads SVGEGT. The V and J ends lost 4 bases and 3 bases, in that order; junction bases with no gene match: 3. CDR3 region: CASSLAGGDYNEQFF. The CDR3, as DNA: TGTGCCAGCAGTTTAGCGGGGGGAGACTACAATGAGCAGTTCTTC.

The table lists this clonotype with many counts. This sequence joins TRBV7-2 and TRBJ2-1; D unclear. The germline gives CDR1 SGHTA, CDR2 FQGNSA. The CDR3 loop spans 14 amino acids. V was pared by 5 bases and J by 0 bases, with 8 bases between. CDR3 coding DNA: TGTGCCAGCAGCCCACCTAACTCCTACAATGAGCAGTTCTTC. Encoded protein: CASSPPNSYNEQFF.

This clonotype was found a few times. Here the CDR3 reads CASSLATGQGRNTEAFF. The CDR3 coding sequence is TGTGCCAGCAGCTTAGCTACCGGACAGGGGCGGAACACTGAAGCTTTCTTT. The chain joins TRBV7-9 to TRBJ1-1, with 9 nucleotides matching TRBD1. The J segment lost 1 base and the V segment lost 0 bases, leaving 6 bases of the junction unmatched. Germline loops: CDR1 SEHNR, CDR2 FQNEAQ (reference sequence). The CDR3 has 17 amino acids.

The chain links TRBV7-9 to TRBJ1-4; 8 bases agree with TRBD1. V lost 0 bases, J lost 11 bases, and 5 bases stayed unmatched. Germline-derived CDR1 and CDR2 are SEHNR and FQNEAQ (reference sequence). CDR3 length: 14 amino acids. The CDR3 DNA follows: TGTGCCAGCAGCTTAGCGACAGGGGTTGGGAAACTGTTTTTT. It yields the protein CASSLATGVGKLFF.

This clonotype was observed at least ten times. The CDR3 sequence is CASSSRTSGEGDTQYF. Here the CDR3 DNA reads TGTGCCAGTAGCTCCCGGACTAGCGGGGAGGGAGATACGCAGTATTTT. The rearrangement joins TRBV19 to TRBJ2-3, with TRBD2 identical over 12 bases. Germline V CDR1 and CDR2: LNHDA, SQIVND (reference sequence). J gave up 5 bases and V 6 bases, and 9 bases lay outside the gene matches. The CDR3 length is 16 residues.

Concerning this clonotype: Sequence at one end of the junction differs from germline and may be a read error. The V gene is TRBV4-2, the J gene TRBJ2-6; D is perhaps TRBD2 (5 bases). Looked up from germline, CDR1 is LGHNA and CDR2 is YNFKEQ. CDR3 length equals 19 residues. In DNA, the CDR3 is TGTGCCAGCAGCCAACGCCCGGGGAGTGAGGAGGATGGGTCCAACGTCCTGACTTTC. This gives the protein CASSQRPGSEEDGSNVLTF.

This clonotype was found many times. V is TRBV5-1 and J is TRBJ1-1, with a tentative D call TRBD1 (5 bases). The V gene lost 6 bases and the J gene lost 0 bases, with 12 bases spanning the gap. The length of the CDR3 is 14 residues. Germline values: CDR1 SGHRS, CDR2 YFSETQ. CDR3 DNA sequence: TGCGCCAGCACACGAGACAGAATGAACACTGAAGCTTTCTTT. Translating gives CASTRDRMNTEAFF.

V is TRBV5-6 and J is TRBJ2-1; 9 bases are a match to TRBD1. Germline CDR1 and CDR2: SGHDT and YYEEEE. J was trimmed by 8 bases and V by 6 bases; bases with no gene match: 21. This CDR3 is 18 amino acids long. In DNA form, the CDR3 reads TGTGCCAGCACGTCACGTATTGCAAGGGCGGGACAGGGTGATGAGCAGTTCTTC. Translated: CASTSRIARAGQGDEQFF.

Ten or more counts support this clonotype. The rearrangement links TRBV27 to TRBJ1-5; D is unclear. V lost 0 bases and J lost 6, with 15 bases in between. Germline CDR1 reads MNHEY; CDR2 reads SMNVEV (reference sequence). This CDR3 is built from 16 residues. The CDR3 coding sequence is TGTGCCAGCAGTTTATCGGCTCCGGGGTTCAGTCAGCCCCAGCATTTT. Translated: CASSLSAPGFSQPQHF.

The table lists this clonotype with a few counts. The chain couples TRBV7-8 to TRBJ2-3, with unresolved D. Germline V gives CDR1 SGHVS, CDR2 FQNEAQ. Trimming left V 5 bases short and J 0 bases short, with 21 bases between. This CDR3 has 18 amino acids. CDR3 sequence: CASSQGSGARTSTDTQYF. The CDR3 coding sequence is TGTGCCAGCAGCCAAGGGTCCGGAGCCCGTACCAGCACAGATACGCAGTATTTT.